This T cell receptor beta chain was identified during a study of cytomegalovirus exposure and HLA in healthy donors. About the research overall: Samples from HLA-typed donors yielded 85 million to 95 million unique TCRs in an early data release.

The CDR3 contains 13 residues. CDR1 and CDR2 (germline): LGHNA, YSLEER. Deletions cut 1 base from V and 8 bases from J, with 11 bases between. In the case of this clone: The antigen remains undetermined.

Study-wide points: A later analysis revealed that TCR association rates differed between HLA loci, peaking at DRB1 and bottoming out at HLA-C. Sequences of the TCR beta chain were said to predict the HLA-A and HLA-B alleles of most subjects accurately. TCR beta chain V- and J-gene trimming was linked, in a later analysis, to a missense variant in DCLRE1C.

The PCR employed 60 Vbeta primers together with 13 Jbeta primers. Data came from immunoSEQ multiplex PCR; TCRdb stores just in-frame clones and leaves some out. This table has some 87,000 clones, 62% appearing once. The rearrangement uses TRBV4-3 and TRBJ1-1; TRBD1 might be the D (6 bases). The source is a woman aged 30 to 39 in good health and CMV-seropositive. Specimen: PBMCs. The CDR3 DNA follows: TGCGCCAGCAGCCAAGGCAGGGGCCGGGAAGCTTTCTTT. Translating gives CASSQGRGREAFF.